These T cell receptor beta chains were read from a single sample in a study of metastatic and nonmetastatic thyroid tumors. TCRdb re-analyzed the PCR reads using MiXCR. The sample has about 93,000 clones; roughly 8.6% are singletons. Sequences were obtained from blood. The source is a female donor with papillary thyroid cancer or a benign thyroid nodule (not recorded which). Some clones in this sample may be carry-over from other donors' samples. The CDR3 runs from the conserved cysteine through the conserved F or W.

CAWSGAGGTPSYEQYF	TRBV30	TRBJ2-7
CASSIGQGAEKLFF	TRBV19	TRBJ1-4
CASSLAGGRNEQFF	TRBV12-3/TRBV12-4	TRBJ2-1
CASSDGTNQETQYF	TRBV9	TRBJ2-5
CASSSGPGPSTEAFF	TRBV12-3/TRBV12-4	TRBJ1-1
CASSRGTSGTYEQYF	TRBV6-1	TRBJ2-7
CASRAGQGSFGYTF	TRBV2	TRBJ1-2
CASSSPGQNYGYTF	TRBV5-1	TRBJ1-2
CASSKQGTTEAFF	TRBV6-1	TRBJ1-1
CASSINPTGNYGYTF	TRBV19	TRBJ1-2
CASSLASGGVEAFF	TRBV12-3/TRBV12-4	TRBJ1-1
CASSPGAEFEQYF	TRBV6-2/TRBV6-3	TRBJ2-7
CASSQPGRTGANVLTF	TRBV4-1	TRBJ2-6
CADSRELDTEAFF	TRBV2	TRBJ1-1
CSARGRVKDPGDTGELFF	TRBV20-1	TRBJ2-2
CASSEAGGAGELFF	TRBV10-1	TRBJ2-2
CASSDRFTGPRVNEQFF	TRBV3-1	TRBJ2-1
CASSQNLQETQYF	TRBV14	TRBJ2-5
CASSWTGDPYGYTF	TRBV7-9	TRBJ1-2
CASSVRDGGATDTQYF	TRBV9	TRBJ2-3
CASSQNRVTPQHF	TRBV4-1	TRBJ1-5
CASGPSVGRDIQYF	TRBV6-1	TRBJ2-4
CAISGSGLADQETQYF	TRBV10-3	TRBJ2-5
CASSATSGGAYEQYF	TRBV2	TRBJ2-7
CSAISRVEGQPQHF	TRBV20-1	TRBJ1-5